This T cell receptor beta chain was recorded in a study of blood T cell repertoires in COVID-19. About the study: Samples of COVID-19 (acute and convalescent) were obtained from the United States, Italy and Spain. Sources were T cells, B-cell-depleted T cells, or PBMCs; the material itself was cDNA or gDNA.

This clone came up a few times. CDR3 length: 14 residues. The germline CDR1 and CDR2 sequences are SEHNR and FQNEAQ (reference sequence). The V end was cut by 6 bases, the J end by 7 bases, with 16 bases between. Original data processing: Amplification from reference gene primers served as the basis for estimated nucleated cell counts. Here immunoSEQ multiplex PCR was the method, and the copy in TCRdb shows in-frame clones only, minus some. V and J calls and clone size are those listed in that table; D and trimming were worked out from the DNA. Among 200,000 to 250,000 clones, roughly nine tenths were seen once, and the ten largest hold under 2%.

The rearrangement joins TRBV7-9 to TRBJ2-4, with a weak D call TRBD1 (5 bases). The clonotype was recovered from a woman aged 60-75 years who had recovered from COVID-19. The sample comprised peripheral blood. The CDR3 sequence is CASREQGIGNIQYF. The CDR3 DNA is TGTGCCAGCAGAGAGCAGGGTATTGGGAACATTCAGTACTTC.